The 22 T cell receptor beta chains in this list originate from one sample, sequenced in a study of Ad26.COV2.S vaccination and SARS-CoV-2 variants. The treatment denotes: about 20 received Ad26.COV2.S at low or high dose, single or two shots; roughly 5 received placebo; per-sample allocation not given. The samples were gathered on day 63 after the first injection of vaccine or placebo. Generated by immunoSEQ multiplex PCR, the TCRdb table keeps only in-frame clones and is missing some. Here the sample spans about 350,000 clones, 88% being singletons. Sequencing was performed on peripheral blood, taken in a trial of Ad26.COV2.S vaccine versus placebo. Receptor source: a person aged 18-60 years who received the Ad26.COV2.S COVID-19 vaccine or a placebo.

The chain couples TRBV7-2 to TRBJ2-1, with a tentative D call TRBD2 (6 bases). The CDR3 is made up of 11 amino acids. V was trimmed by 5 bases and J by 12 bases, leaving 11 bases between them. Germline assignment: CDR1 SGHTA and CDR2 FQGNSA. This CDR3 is CASSLSGGQFF. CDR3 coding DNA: TGTGCCAGCAGCCTTAGCGGAGGGCAGTTCTTC.

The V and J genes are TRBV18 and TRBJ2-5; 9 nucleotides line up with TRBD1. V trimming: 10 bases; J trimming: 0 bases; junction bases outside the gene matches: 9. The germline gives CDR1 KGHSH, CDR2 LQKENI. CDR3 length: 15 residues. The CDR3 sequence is CATKPGQGHQETQYF. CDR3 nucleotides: TGTGCCACCAAACCGGGACAGGGACACCAAGAGACCCAGTACTTC.

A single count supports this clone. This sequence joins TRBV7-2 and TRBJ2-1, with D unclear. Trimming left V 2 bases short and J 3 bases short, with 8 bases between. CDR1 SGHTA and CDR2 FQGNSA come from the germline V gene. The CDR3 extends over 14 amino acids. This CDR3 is CASSLNPSYNEQFF. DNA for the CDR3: TGTGCCAGCAGCTTAAATCCAAGCTACAATGAGCAGTTCTTC.

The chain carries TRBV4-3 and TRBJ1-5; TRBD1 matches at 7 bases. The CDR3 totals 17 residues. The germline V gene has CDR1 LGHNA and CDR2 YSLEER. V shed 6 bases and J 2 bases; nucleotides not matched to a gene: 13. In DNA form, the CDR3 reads TGCGCCAGCAGTCTGGGGACAGCCAAAAGGGGCAATCAGCCCCAGCATTTT. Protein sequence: CASSLGTAKRGNQPQHF.

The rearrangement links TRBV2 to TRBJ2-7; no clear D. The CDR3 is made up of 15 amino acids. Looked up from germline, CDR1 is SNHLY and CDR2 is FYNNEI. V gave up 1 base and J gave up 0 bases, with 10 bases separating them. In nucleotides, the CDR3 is TGTGCCAGCAGTGAAGGGCAGGTTAGCTCCTACGAGCAGTACTTC. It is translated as CASSEGQVSSYEQYF.

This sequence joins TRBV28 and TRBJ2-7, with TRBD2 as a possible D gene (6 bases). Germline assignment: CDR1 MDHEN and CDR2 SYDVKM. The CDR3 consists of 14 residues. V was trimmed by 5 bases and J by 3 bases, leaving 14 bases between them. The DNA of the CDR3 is TGTGCCAGCAGTCCCCCGACTAGAAACTACGAGCAGTACTTC. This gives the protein CASSPPTRNYEQYF.

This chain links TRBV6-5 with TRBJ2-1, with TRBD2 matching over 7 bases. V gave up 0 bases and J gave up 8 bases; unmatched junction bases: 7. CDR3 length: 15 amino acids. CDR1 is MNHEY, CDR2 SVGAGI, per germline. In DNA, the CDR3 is TGTGCCAGCAGTTACTCGGGAGGGACGACTGATGAGCAGTTCTTC. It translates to CASSYSGGTTDEQFF.

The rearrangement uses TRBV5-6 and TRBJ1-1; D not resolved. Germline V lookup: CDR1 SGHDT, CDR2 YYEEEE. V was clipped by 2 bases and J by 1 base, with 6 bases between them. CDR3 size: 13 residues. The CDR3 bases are TGTGCCAGCAGCTTATGGGGGAACACTGAAGCTTTCTTT. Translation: CASSLWGNTEAFF.

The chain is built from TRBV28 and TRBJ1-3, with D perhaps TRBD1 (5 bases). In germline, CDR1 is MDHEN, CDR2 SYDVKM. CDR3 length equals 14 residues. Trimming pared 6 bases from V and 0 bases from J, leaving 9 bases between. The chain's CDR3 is CASRYTGSGNTIYF. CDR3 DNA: TGTGCCAGCAGGTATACAGGCTCTGGAAACACCATATATTTT.

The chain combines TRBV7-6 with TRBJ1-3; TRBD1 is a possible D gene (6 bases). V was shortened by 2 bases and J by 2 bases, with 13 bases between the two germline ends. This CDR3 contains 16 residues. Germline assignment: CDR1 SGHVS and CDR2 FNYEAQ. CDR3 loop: CASSLQGIITGNTIYF. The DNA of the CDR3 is TGTGCCAGCAGCTTACAGGGGATAATAACTGGAAACACCATATATTTT.

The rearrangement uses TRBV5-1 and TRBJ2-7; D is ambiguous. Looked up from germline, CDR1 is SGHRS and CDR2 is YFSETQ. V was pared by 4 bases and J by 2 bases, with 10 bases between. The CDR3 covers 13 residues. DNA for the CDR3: TGCGCCAGCAGCGTGGACGGACCCTACGAGCAGTACTTC. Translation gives CASSVDGPYEQYF.

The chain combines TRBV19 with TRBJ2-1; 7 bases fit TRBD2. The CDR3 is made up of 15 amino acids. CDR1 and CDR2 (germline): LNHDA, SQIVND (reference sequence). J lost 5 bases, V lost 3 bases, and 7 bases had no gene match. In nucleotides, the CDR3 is TGTGCCAGTAGTATTTTGGCGGGAGAGAACAATGAGCAGTTCTTC. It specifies CASSILAGENNEQFF.

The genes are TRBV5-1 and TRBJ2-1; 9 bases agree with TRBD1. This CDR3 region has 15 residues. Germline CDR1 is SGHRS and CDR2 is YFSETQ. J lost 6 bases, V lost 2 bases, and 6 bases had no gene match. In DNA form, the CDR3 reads TGCGCCAGCAGCTTCCGACAGGGGGGGAGCAATGAGCAGTTCTTC. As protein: CASSFRQGGSNEQFF.

The CDR3 sequence: CASSYRDSTGDTQYF. CDR3 sequence (DNA): TGTGCCAGCAGCTACCGGGACAGCACAGGGGATACGCAGTATTTT. The rearrangement uses TRBV11-1 and TRBJ2-3; 7 positions match TRBD1. The trim removed 4 bases at V and 6 bases at J, leaving 10 bases unmatched. The CDR3 runs to 15 residues. Germline V gene lookup returns CDR1 SGHAT and CDR2 FQDESV (reference sequence).

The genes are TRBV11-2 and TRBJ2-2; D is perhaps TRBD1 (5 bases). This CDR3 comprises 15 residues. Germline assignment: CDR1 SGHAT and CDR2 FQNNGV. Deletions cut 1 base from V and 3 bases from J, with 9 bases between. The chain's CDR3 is CASSLAGWDTGELFF. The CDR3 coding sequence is TGTGCCAGCAGCTTAGCAGGGTGGGACACCGGGGAGCTGTTTTTT.

CDR3 DNA sequence: TGTGCCAGCAGCTTAGAGCGGGGCTTGGCAGTCCAAGAGACCCAGTACTTC. Its translation: CASSLERGLAVQETQYF. The genes are TRBV11-3 and TRBJ2-5, with a tentative D call TRBD2 (6 bases). Germline V CDR1 and CDR2: SGHNT, YENEEA. Between the trimmed V and J ends, which lost 0 bases and 1 base, there was a span of 15 bases. This CDR3 spans 17 amino acids. The full variable domain, completed using reference TRBV11-3 and TRBJ2-5, is EAGVVQSPRYKIIEKKQPVAFWCNPISGHNTLYWYLQNLGQGPELLIRYENEEAVDDSQLPKDRFSAERLKGVDSTLKIQPAELGDSAVYLCASSLERGLAVQETQYFGPGTRLLVL.

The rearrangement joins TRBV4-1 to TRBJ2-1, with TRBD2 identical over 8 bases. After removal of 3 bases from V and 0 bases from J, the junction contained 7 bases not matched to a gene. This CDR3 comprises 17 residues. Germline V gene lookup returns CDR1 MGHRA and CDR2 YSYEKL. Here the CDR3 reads CASSQGLSGSSYNEQFF. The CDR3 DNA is TGCGCCAGCAGCCAGGGACTCAGCGGGAGCTCCTACAATGAGCAGTTCTTC.

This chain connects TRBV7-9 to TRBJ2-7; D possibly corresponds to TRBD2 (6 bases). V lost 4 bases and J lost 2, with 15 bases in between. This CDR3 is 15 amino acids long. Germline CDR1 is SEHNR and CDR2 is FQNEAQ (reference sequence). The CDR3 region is CASSSSGRSPYEQYF. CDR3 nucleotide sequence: TGTGCCAGCAGCTCTTCTGGGAGGTCCCCCTACGAGCAGTACTTC.

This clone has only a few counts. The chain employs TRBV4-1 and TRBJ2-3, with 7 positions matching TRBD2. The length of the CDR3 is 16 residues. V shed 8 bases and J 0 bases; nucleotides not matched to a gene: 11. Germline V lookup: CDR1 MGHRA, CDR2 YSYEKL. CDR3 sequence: CASSRGESLSTDTQYF. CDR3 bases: TGCGCCAGCTCCCGGGGGGAGAGCCTAAGCACAGATACGCAGTATTTT.

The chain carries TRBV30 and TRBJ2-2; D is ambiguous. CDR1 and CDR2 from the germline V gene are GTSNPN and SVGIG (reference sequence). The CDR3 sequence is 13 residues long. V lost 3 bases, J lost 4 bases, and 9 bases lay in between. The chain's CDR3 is CAWRSVRTGELFF. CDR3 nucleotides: TGTGCCTGGAGGTCGGTGCGCACCGGGGAGCTGTTTTTT.

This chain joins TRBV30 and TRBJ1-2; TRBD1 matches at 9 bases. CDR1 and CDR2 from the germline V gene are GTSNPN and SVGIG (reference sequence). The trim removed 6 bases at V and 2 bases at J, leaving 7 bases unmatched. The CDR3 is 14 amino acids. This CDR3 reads CACPGQGMNYGYTF. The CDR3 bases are TGTGCCTGCCCCGGACAGGGGATGAACTATGGCTACACCTTC.

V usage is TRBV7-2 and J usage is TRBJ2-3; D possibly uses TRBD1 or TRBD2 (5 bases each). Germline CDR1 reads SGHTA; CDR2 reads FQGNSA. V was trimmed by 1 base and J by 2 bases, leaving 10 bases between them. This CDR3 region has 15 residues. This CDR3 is CASSLVGPPTDTQYF. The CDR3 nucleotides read TGTGCCAGCAGCTTAGTGGGACCTCCCACAGATACGCAGTATTTT.